Below, 13 T cell receptor beta chains from the same sample are listed, as sequenced in a study of T cell responses to AZD1222 COVID-19 vaccine. The method was immunoSEQ multiplex PCR; TCRdb's version includes in-frame clones alone and lacks a portion of them. The data show 95,000 to 150,000 clones, with around 87% seen just once and 8.5% to 12% held by the top ten. Sequencing used peripheral blood, obtained on day 0 of AZD1222 vaccination. Receptors were obtained from an adult in good health.

This chain joins TRBV18 and TRBJ1-1, with D hard to call. With 6 bases removed from V and 3 bases from J, the gap between germline ends came to 17 bases. This CDR3 has 15 residues. Germline lookup yields CDR1 KGHSH and CDR2 LQKENI. CDR3 loop: CASSLGDSTYTEAFF. The CDR3 region has the DNA TGTGCCAGCTCCCTTGGTGACTCGACCTACACTGAAGCTTTCTTT.

The chain is built from TRBV3-1 (or the pseudogene TRBV3-2) and TRBJ2-5; possibly TRBD1 for D (8 bases). The V gene's germline CDR1 is LGHDT and CDR2 YNNKEL (reference sequence). V was pared by 1 base and J by 5 bases, with 17 bases between. The CDR3 sequence is 16 residues long. CDR3 region: CASSQAGGTGGETQYF. CDR3 DNA: TGTGCCAGCAGCCAAGCCGGGGGGACAGGCGGCGAGACCCAGTACTTC.

The V and J genes are TRBV2 and TRBJ1-5, with a weak D call TRBD1 (5 bases). Trimming stripped 1 base from V and 6 bases from J, with 7 bases between. The germline V gene encodes CDR1 SNHLY and CDR2 FYNNEI. The CDR3 loop spans 13 amino acids. Written as DNA, the CDR3 is TGTGCCAGCAGTGAAGGGGGGGTTCAGCCCCAGCATTTT. Amino acids: CASSEGGVQPQHF. Together with reference TRBV2 and TRBJ1-5, the CDR3 gives the full variable domain: EPEVTQTPSHQVTQMGQEVILRCVPISNHLYFYWYRQILGQKVEFLVSFYNNEISEKSEIFDDQFSVERPDGSNFTLKIRSTKLEDSAMYFCASSEGGVQPQHFGDGTRLSIL.

The gene calls are TRBV6-5 and TRBJ2-3; TRBD2 might be the D (5 bases). Germline CDR1 MNHEY, CDR2 SVGAGI. The CDR3 is made up of 15 amino acids. V dropped 4 bases and J dropped 1 base, with 12 bases sitting between them. The CDR3 spells CASSLVGVGTDTQYF. The CDR3 DNA follows: TGTGCCAGCAGTTTGGTGGGAGTAGGCACAGATACGCAGTATTTT.

The J gene is TRBJ1-1, the V gene TRBV7-9; D not certain. V was trimmed by 4 bases and J by 1 base, leaving 7 bases between them. Germline lookup yields CDR1 SEHNR and CDR2 FQNEAQ (reference sequence). CDR3 length: 13 residues. As DNA, the CDR3 is TGTGCCAGCAGCTCCCAGGAGAACACTGAAGCTTTCTTT. Translated, it gives CASSSQENTEAFF.

The chain is built from TRBV28 and TRBJ1-2; D gene unclear. The CDR3 is 15 residues long. CDR1 is MDHEN, CDR2 SYDVKM, per germline. V lost 5 bases and J 0 bases, leaving 13 bases between the germline ends. CDR3 bases: TGTGCCAGCAGTCAAGCGGACGGAGCTAACTATGGCTACACCTTC. Translating gives CASSQADGANYGYTF.

This clone was observed many times. The sample has other DNA sequences that encode this CDR3 too. V gene TRBV6-5 combines with J gene TRBJ2-2; D is uncertain. Germline V gene data show CDR1 as MNHEY and CDR2 as SVGAGI. V lost 5 bases and J 1 base, leaving 8 bases between the germline ends. CDR3 length equals 14 residues. The CDR3 bases are TGTGCCAGCAGTCGCACACTGAACACCGGGGAGCTGTTTTTT. Encoded protein: CASSRTLNTGELFF.

The V gene is TRBV11-1, the J gene TRBJ1-1, with 7 bases matching TRBD1. The V segment lost 0 bases and the J segment 3 bases; nucleotides outside the gene matches: 1. The CDR3 consists of 14 residues. The V gene's germline CDR1 is SGHAT and CDR2 FQDESV (reference sequence). CDR3 residues: CASSLAGGDTEAFF. As DNA, the CDR3 is TGTGCCAGCAGCTTAGCAGGGGGCGACACTGAAGCTTTCTTT.

DNA of the CDR3: TGTGCCAGCAGCCGAACCGGAGCAGGTTCCCCACCCCTCCACTTT. It is translated as CASSRTGAGSPPLHF. This chain uses TRBV27 with TRBJ1-6; D is ambiguous. The germline V and J ends were trimmed by 6 bases and 11 bases, with 20 bases remaining between them. Germline CDR1 and CDR2: MNHEY and SMNVEV (reference sequence). This CDR3 contains 15 residues.

This clone was counted only a few times. The genes are TRBV7-9 and TRBJ2-5, with 9 bases aligning to TRBD2. Germline assignment: CDR1 SEHNR and CDR2 FQNEAQ (reference sequence). The CDR3 sequence is 16 residues long. V trimming: 4 bases; J trimming: 5 bases; junction bases outside the gene matches: 11. The CDR3 protein is CASSSGTSKHAETQYF. DNA of the CDR3: TGTGCCAGCAGCTCCGGGACTAGCAAACATGCGGAGACCCAGTACTTC.

V and J are TRBV6-1 and TRBJ1-2; the D gene is possibly TRBD1 (5 bases). The CDR3 has 16 residues. V was trimmed by 1 base and J by 2 bases, leaving 14 bases between them. Germline V gene lookup returns CDR1 MNHNS and CDR2 SASEGT. The DNA for the CDR3 is TGTGCCAGCAGTGAAGTGGGCAGGGTTGAGAACTATGGCTACACCTTC. This gives the protein CASSEVGRVENYGYTF.

This clone came up a few times. The chain uses TRBV10-3 and TRBJ1-4; D unresolved. The CDR3 has 13 amino acids. The germline CDR1 and CDR2 sequences are ENHRY and SYGVKD. Trimming cost V 4 bases and J 10 bases, with 13 bases left between them. The CDR3 loop reads CAISGGPSGKLFF. In DNA, the CDR3 is TGTGCCATCAGTGGCGGTCCCTCCGGAAAACTGTTTTTT.

The chain uses TRBV4-1 and TRBJ2-7; the D gene is possibly TRBD2 (5 bases). The V and J ends lost 1 base and 3 bases respectively, with 13 bases between them. CDR1 is MGHRA, CDR2 YSYEKL, per germline. This CDR3 has 15 residues. The CDR3 sequence: CASSQVRTGNYEQYF. CDR3 bases: TGCGCCAGCAGCCAAGTACGGACTGGAAACTACGAGCAGTACTTC.